This TCR beta chain was retrieved from a study of T cell repertoires in cytomegalovirus infection. Study overall: Peptides in the study included HLA-C-restricted and HLA-B-restricted CMV epitopes. Indications came from public TCR beta signatures; they pointed to CMV infection and to a matching HLA type.

In TCRdb, the reads were re-called with MiXCR into one record per CDR3 protein. The sample lists about 830,000 distinct CDR3 sequences; about 33% were seen once. Concerning this clonotype: Its antigen is currently unknown.

Whole-study results and caveats: Of the TCR beta families, the public ones yielded a cumulative frequency that identified carriers of CMV plus the relevant HLA. The ex vivo response was dominated by HLA-C-restricted CMV-specific TCR beta clonotypes.

This TCR was recovered from a human donor in good health (CMV status not recorded). Some clones in this sample may be carry-over from other donors' samples. Sequenced here: cultured CD8+ T cells from PBMCs, sampled from culture after CMV antigen stimulation.

CDR3 in amino acids: CASSLGYRAPSEQYF. In nucleotides, the CDR3 is TGTGCCAGCAGCTTAGGCTACAGGGCGCCGTCCGAGCAGTACTTC. J is TRBJ2-7 and V is TRBV13; D possibly corresponds to TRBD1 (6 bases). This CDR3 contains 15 residues. Per the germline V gene, CDR1 is PRHDT and CDR2 is FYEKMQ (reference sequence). Deletions cut 0 bases from V and 6 bases from J, with 15 bases between.